These 23 T cell receptor beta chains were all obtained from the same sample, sequenced in a study of blood T cell repertoires in COVID-19. Here immunoSEQ multiplex PCR was the method, and the copy in TCRdb shows in-frame clones only, minus some. The sample lists about 96,000 clones, 65% to 85% occurring once. Sequenced input: peripheral blood. The origin of the receptors is a woman aged 55-69 years with acute or convalescent COVID-19.

This CDR3 reads CASRRQGAINEKLFF. The CDR3 bases are TGTGCCAGCAGGCGACAGGGGGCAATTAATGAAAAACTGTTTTTT. The chain uses TRBV13 and TRBJ1-4; 10 nucleotides line up with TRBD1. The CDR3 totals 15 residues. Trimming cost V 6 bases and J 4 bases; bases outside gene matches: 5. CDR1 and CDR2 from the germline V gene are PRHDT and FYEKMQ (reference sequence).

The chain combines TRBV19 with TRBJ2-7; perhaps TRBD2 as D (6 bases). CDR1 is LNHDA and CDR2 is SQIVND in the germline V gene (reference sequence). Trimming removed 6 bases from V and 7 bases from J, with 16 bases in between. There are 13 residues in the CDR3. CDR3 bases: TGTGCCAGTAGGCGGGGCCCCCGTGGAGAGCAGTACTTC. Translated, it gives CASRRGPRGEQYF.

In DNA form, the CDR3 reads TGTGCCAGCAGCTTAGGGGGACAGGGAAGTAGCAATGAGCAGTTCTTC. Encoded protein: CASSLGGQGSSNEQFF. The V call is TRBV7-9, the J call TRBJ2-1; 9 nucleotides agree with TRBD1. This CDR3 has 16 residues. Germline V gene data show CDR1 as SEHNR and CDR2 as FQNEAQ (reference sequence). V lost 1 base and J lost 6; bases outside the gene matches: 7.

This clone was picked up a small number of times. The J gene is TRBJ1-2, the V gene TRBV28; D ambiguous. V was pared by 3 bases and J by 4 bases, with 6 bases between. The CDR3 is made up of 12 amino acids. Germline V gene lookup returns CDR1 MDHEN and CDR2 SYDVKM. CDR3 nucleotides: TGTGCCAGCAGTTTCAAGAGCTATGGCTACACCTTC. It is translated as CASSFKSYGYTF.

The rearrangement uses TRBV12-3 or TRBV12-4 and TRBJ2-7, with 8 bases aligning to TRBD2. After removal of 3 bases from V and 4 bases from J, the junction contained 2 bases not matched to a gene. The CDR3 is 13 amino acids. CDR3 bases: TGTGCCAGCAGTTTTGCGGGGGGTTACGAGCAGTACTTC. Translating it yields CASSFAGGYEQYF.

The chain uses TRBV7-2 and TRBJ2-1; 10 bases match TRBD2. The germline gives CDR1 SGHTA, CDR2 FQGNSA. J gave up 8 bases and V 5 bases, and 9 bases lay outside the gene matches. The CDR3 is made up of 15 amino acids. The CDR3 nucleotides are TGTGCCAGCAGCCGCCAGCGGGGGGGCCCATATGAGCAGTTCTTC. Protein: CASSRQRGGPYEQFF.

The V and J genes are TRBV9 and TRBJ2-5, with 10 positions matching TRBD2. The CDR3 covers 16 residues. From germline, CDR1 is SGDLS and CDR2 YYNGEE. V shed 0 bases and J 5 bases; nucleotides not matched to a gene: 7. The CDR3 region has the DNA TGTGCCAGCAGCGTAGGATTAGCGGGGGGCACGGAGACCCAGTACTTC. Translation gives CASSVGLAGGTETQYF.

The chain employs TRBV6-5 and TRBJ2-1; 7 bases agree with TRBD1. J lost 5 bases, V lost 4 bases, and 8 bases had no gene match. The germline V gene has CDR1 MNHEY and CDR2 SVGAGI. The CDR3 runs to 15 residues. The CDR3 sequence is CASSSGQIRHNEQFF. In nucleotides, the CDR3 is TGTGCCAGCAGTTCGGGACAGATTAGGCACAATGAGCAGTTCTTC.

The chain carries TRBV7-6 and TRBJ2-4; no firm D call. V lost 5 bases and J 0 bases, leaving 8 bases between the germline ends. The germline gives CDR1 SGHVS, CDR2 FNYEAQ. The CDR3 is made up of 14 amino acids. The CDR3 region is CASSRGIAKNIQYF. The CDR3 DNA reads as TGTGCCAGCAGCCGAGGAATAGCCAAAAACATTCAGTACTTC.

This clone has more than one count but fewer than ten. V gene TRBV7-2 combines with J gene TRBJ2-1, with 10 bases lining up with TRBD2. CDR1 is SGHTA and CDR2 is FQGNSA in the germline V gene. V shed 6 bases, J shed 0 bases, and the junction held 11 bases outside the gene matches. This CDR3 region has 18 residues. This CDR3 is CASSPWASGGASYNEQFF. DNA of the CDR3: TGTGCCAGCAGTCCCTGGGCTAGCGGGGGAGCCTCCTACAATGAGCAGTTCTTC.

This chain links TRBV30 with TRBJ1-5; D gene ambiguous. This CDR3 is 14 amino acids long. The germline CDR1 and CDR2 sequences are GTSNPN and SVGIG (reference sequence). V shed 0 bases and J shed 7 bases, with 13 bases lying between them. DNA for the CDR3: TGTGCCTGGAGTGTACGGCTAGGTTTCCAGCCCCAGCATTTT. Amino acid sequence: CAWSVRLGFQPQHF.

The chain couples TRBV28 to TRBJ1-2; 7 bases agree with TRBD1. CDR1 is MDHEN, CDR2 SYDVKM, per germline. The CDR3 has 15 residues. J gave up 0 bases and V 7 bases, and 8 bases lay outside the gene matches. The CDR3 reads CASTSRTGANYGYTF. The DNA of the CDR3 is TGTGCCAGCACCTCTAGGACAGGAGCTAACTATGGCTACACCTTC.

The J gene is TRBJ2-5, the V gene TRBV24-1, with D hard to call. The CDR3 length is 15 residues. Germline V gene lookup returns CDR1 KGHDR and CDR2 SFDVKD. The V end lost 4 bases, the J end lost 4 bases, and 15 bases lay between the germline ends. CDR3 protein: CATSDYDTPVETQYF. CDR3 DNA sequence: TGTGCCACCAGTGACTATGACACGCCCGTAGAGACCCAGTACTTC.

CDR3 region: CASSFSSTGQTGELFF. DNA for the CDR3: TGCGCCAGCAGCTTTAGTTCGACAGGGCAGACCGGGGAGCTGTTTTTT. V usage is TRBV5-1 and J usage is TRBJ2-2; 7 bases agree with TRBD1. This CDR3 contains 16 residues. The V and J ends lost 2 bases and 5 bases, in that order; junction bases with no gene match: 9. From germline, CDR1 is SGHRS and CDR2 YFSETQ.

The gene calls are TRBV6-4 and TRBJ2-7, with 9 positions matching TRBD1. Looked up from germline, CDR1 is MRHNA and CDR2 is SNTAGT. This CDR3 spans 16 amino acids. Losses at the gene ends were 2 bases for V and 2 bases for J; bases not matched to a gene: 7. Here the CDR3 DNA reads TGTGCCAGCAGTGACGCCTCGGGACAGGGTCCCTACGAGCAGTACTTC. Translation: CASSDASGQGPYEQYF.

This chain connects TRBV30 to TRBJ1-5; D gene ambiguous. The CDR3 runs to 14 residues. Germline assignment: CDR1 GTSNPN and CDR2 SVGIG (reference sequence). Trimming removed 2 bases at V and 3 bases at J, with 11 bases between. The DNA of the CDR3 is TGTGCCTGGAGTCACGGGATCGTCAATCAGCCCCAGCATTTT. This sequence encodes CAWSHGIVNQPQHF.

The chain carries TRBV10-3 and TRBJ1-2, with D perhaps TRBD1 (5 bases). Germline V CDR1 and CDR2: ENHRY, SYGVKD. The CDR3 loop spans 11 amino acids. Trimming took off 5 bases at V and 8 bases at J, with 9 bases between the two ends. CDR3 nucleotides: TGTGCCATCAGTCCCGGGGGAGGCTACACCTTC. Encoded protein: CAISPGGGYTF.

The CDR3 bases are TGTGCCAGCCGGACTAGCGGGGGGGCGGAGACCCAGTACTTC. This encodes CASRTSGGAETQYF. The chain carries TRBV2 and TRBJ2-5; 15 positions agree with TRBD2. The CDR3 is 14 residues long. V shed 8 bases, J shed 5 bases, and the junction held 3 bases outside the gene matches. Looked up from germline, CDR1 is SNHLY and CDR2 is FYNNEI.

In its sample, this clone was seen a few times. This chain joins TRBV18 and TRBJ1-2, with TRBD1 matching over 9 bases. The ends lost 6 bases at V and 7 bases at J; junction bases unmatched: 3. The CDR3 sequence is 12 residues long. CDR1 KGHSH and CDR2 LQKENI come from the germline V gene. The CDR3 DNA is TGTGCCAGCTCCACGACAGGGGGTGGCTACACCTTC. This encodes CASSTTGGGYTF.

This clone is judged medium-sized (0.01 to 0.1%). This rearrangement joins TRBV1 to TRBJ2-2; the table gives TRBD2 as D, unverified against the DNA. TRBV1 is noted as a pseudogene. The CDR3 totals 19 residues. In DNA form, the CDR3 reads TGCACCAGCAGCCAAGATGGGACTAGCGGGAGAACGAACACCGGGGAGCTGTTTTTT. Protein product: CTSSQDGTSGRTNTGELFF.

This clone has only one observation. The chain combines TRBV2 with TRBJ1-3; TRBD1 might be the D (6 bases). The CDR3 runs 17 residues. Trimming pared 6 bases from V and 0 bases from J, leaving 18 bases between. CDR1 is SNHLY and CDR2 is FYNNEI in the germline V gene. CDR3 residues: CASSETRGHYSGNTIYF. The CDR3 nucleotides read TGTGCCAGCAGCGAAACCCGGGGACATTACTCTGGAAACACCATATATTTT.

V is TRBV6-1 and J is TRBJ1-4; TRBD1 aligns across 8 bases. Trimming at V came to 3 bases and at J to 10 bases, leaving 7 bases not matched to a gene. The CDR3 runs to 14 residues. Germline CDR1 is MNHNS and CDR2 is SASEGT. CDR3 amino acids: CASSEDRVGGKLFF. DNA of the CDR3: TGTGCCAGCAGTGAGGACAGGGTCGGCGGAAAACTGTTTTTT.

This clone has just a few counts. The V and J genes are TRBV3-1 (or the pseudogene TRBV3-2) and TRBJ1-6, with unresolved D. The CDR3 length is 12 residues. Trimming took off 1 base at V and 12 bases at J, with 7 bases between the two ends. In germline, CDR1 is LGHDT, CDR2 YNNKEL (reference sequence). The CDR3 nucleotides read TGTGCCAGCAGCCAAGGTCTCTTACCCCTCCACTTT. Amino acid sequence: CASSQGLLPLHF.